The clone carrying this TCR beta chain occurred once. Its antigen is currently unknown. Clones were read by immunoSEQ multiplex PCR, and TCRdb kept only the in-frame ones, dropping some. In the table there are 2,500,000 or so clones, 92% of which are singletons. The data belong to a study of shared clonotypes between healthy human individuals. Germline-derived CDR1 and CDR2 are SGHTA and FQGTGA. This CDR3 region has 18 residues. The ends were cut back, 5 bases at V and 5 bases at J, with 22 bases in the middle. Study conclusions and caveats: Sequencing depth was expected to affect clonotype sharing among donors. Naive CD4 clonotypes overlapped across a handful of donors at roughly 5.1%. Sorted-subset sequencing was shown by rarefaction to be incomplete despite large depth. It was only blood that was sampled, and tissue repertoires likely differ.

The source of this sequence is a man between 18 and 35 years old in good health. Some clones in this sample may be carry-over from other donors' samples. Source material: naive CD4+ T cells from PBMCs. The subset was: CD45RA+ positively selected. The chain uses TRBV7-3 and TRBJ2-6; D not resolved. CDR3 DNA: TGTGCCAGCAGCAGTCGCAAGACGCTACAAAGTCGGGCCAACGTCCTGACTTTC. Protein sequence: CASSSRKTLQSRANVLTF.